This TCR beta chain was sequenced for a study of pediatric ulcerative colitis. Study-wide context: Fewer than 10 patients showed pancolitis and two showed left-sided colitis.

TCRdb's copy holds only in-frame clones and misses some; the assay was immunoSEQ multiplex PCR. The sample records approximately 32,000 clones, approximately 78% being singletons. CDR3 length: 15 amino acids. The germline V and J ends were trimmed by 4 bases and 2 bases, with 14 bases remaining between them. Germline CDR1 is MNHNS and CDR2 is SASEGT. The source of this sequence is a boy aged 10-17 years with severe ulcerative colitis. The rearrangement links TRBV6-1 to TRBJ1-2; D perhaps matches TRBD1 (5 bases). The sequencing input was blood. CDR3: CASSAPTVFNYGYTF. CDR3 coding DNA: TGTGCCAGCAGTGCCCCGACAGTTTTCAACTATGGCTACACCTTC.